Shown below are 19 T cell receptor beta chains from a single sample sequenced in a study of identical twins. TCRdb reprocessed the 5' RACE reads with MiXCR, giving one entry per CDR3 protein. This sample has fewer than 350,000 distinct CDR3 sequences, with less than 9% found just once. The same data also contributed to another study, on yellow fever vaccine responses in identical twins.

The source material was memory (CD45RO+) T cells sorted from blood. The receptors shown here come from a young woman in good health.

This clonotype was observed a few times. V is TRBV27 and J is TRBJ1-6; TRBD1 is a possible D gene (6 bases). Trimming pared 4 bases from V and 6 bases from J, leaving 10 bases between. CDR3 length: 14 residues. Per the germline V gene, CDR1 is MNHEY and CDR2 is SMNVEV (reference sequence). The CDR3 is CASSYRESNSPLHF. CDR3 coding DNA: TGTGCCAGCAGTTACAGGGAGAGTAATTCACCCCTCCACTTT.

Many counts were recorded for this clonotype. V gene TRBV4-2 combines with J gene TRBJ2-1; TRBD2 aligns across 9 bases. J gave up 0 bases and V 1 base, and 4 bases lay outside the gene matches. Looked up from germline, CDR1 is LGHNA and CDR2 is YNFKEQ. The CDR3 consists of 17 residues. CDR3 nucleotide sequence: TGTGCCAGCAGCCAAGGCGGGGGGGGGAGCTCCTACAATGAGCAGTTCTTC. This codes for CASSQGGGGSSYNEQFF.

The chain uses TRBV29-1 and TRBJ1-1, with 7 bases aligning to TRBD1. Losses at the gene ends were 6 bases for V and 1 base for J; bases not matched to a gene: 8. The CDR3 runs to 14 residues. CDR1 is SQVTM, CDR2 ANQGSEA, per germline. CDR3 residues: CSVRQGRGNTEAFF. DNA of the CDR3: TGCAGCGTCCGACAGGGCCGGGGGAACACTGAAGCTTTCTTT.

Many counts were recorded for this clonotype. V is TRBV3-1 and J is TRBJ2-3; D may be TRBD1 or TRBD2 (5 bases each). Germline CDR1 reads LGHDT; CDR2 reads YNNKEL (reference sequence). V was clipped by 4 bases and J by 2 bases, with 13 bases between them. The CDR3 runs to 15 residues. The CDR3 region has the DNA TGTGCCAGCAGCCGGGGGAGTAAGGCCACAGATACGCAGTATTTT. Translating gives CASSRGSKATDTQYF.

The table lists this clonotype with a few counts. The J gene is TRBJ1-1, the V gene TRBV28; D call uncertain. CDR1 and CDR2 (germline): MDHEN, SYDVKM. V was cut by 5 bases and J by 1 base, with 14 bases left in between. The CDR3 is 15 amino acids. The CDR3 sequence is CASSLYAGGNTEAFF. DNA of the CDR3: TGTGCCAGCAGTCTTTATGCAGGCGGGAACACTGAAGCTTTCTTT.

The V and J genes are TRBV20-1 and TRBJ2-2; TRBD2 matches 8 bases. CDR3 length equals 14 residues. Germline V gene data show CDR1 as DFQATT and CDR2 as SNEGSKA (reference sequence). DNA for the CDR3: TGCTTCTCGGGGGGGCCGGCGAACACCGGGGAGCTGTTTTTT. Its protein is CFSGGPANTGELFF.

This clonotype was detected ten times or more. V gene TRBV5-1 combines with J gene TRBJ1-3; the D gene is possibly TRBD1 (5 bases). V was shortened by 0 bases and J by 5 bases, with 6 bases between the two germline ends. Germline V gene data show CDR1 as SGHRS and CDR2 as YFSETQ. The CDR3 sequence is 13 residues long. CDR3 DNA: TGCGCCAGCAGCTTGGACAGGAGAAACACCATATATTTT. This gives the protein CASSLDRRNTIYF.

The table lists this clonotype with a few counts. The J gene is TRBJ2-1, the V gene TRBV19; weak D call: TRBD1 (5 bases). The V and J ends lost 3 bases and 4 bases respectively, with 13 bases between them. The CDR3 runs 15 residues. Germline lookup yields CDR1 LNHDA and CDR2 SQIVND (reference sequence). CDR3 DNA: TGTGCCAGTAGTATGGGGCAGCCACCTTACAATGAGCAGTTCTTC. The encoded protein is CASSMGQPPYNEQFF.

The chain recombines TRBV27 with TRBJ2-1; D not certain. CDR1 is MNHEY, CDR2 SMNVEV, per germline (reference sequence). There are 14 residues in the CDR3. Trimming stripped 3 bases from V and 6 bases from J, with 12 bases between. The CDR3 loop is CASSFFGKGNEQFF. CDR3 coding DNA: TGTGCCAGCAGTTTTTTTGGTAAGGGCAATGAGCAGTTCTTC.

This clonotype was recorded at least ten times. J is TRBJ2-2 and V is TRBV7-9; 9 bases map to TRBD2. V gave up 5 bases and J gave up 3 bases; unmatched junction bases: 10. This CDR3 has 17 residues. Looked up from germline, CDR1 is SEHNR and CDR2 is FQNEAQ (reference sequence). CDR3 sequence reads: CASSPSSGKRYTGELFF. CDR3 nucleotide sequence: TGTGCCAGCAGCCCTTCTAGCGGGAAACGGTACACCGGGGAGCTGTTTTTT.

The V gene is TRBV5-1, the J gene TRBJ1-4; D is unclear. V was trimmed by 0 bases and J by 8 bases, leaving 11 bases between them. Germline CDR1 reads SGHRS; CDR2 reads YFSETQ. The CDR3 spans 14 residues. The CDR3, as DNA: TGCGCCAGCAGCTTGGAGCGAGGACGGGAAAAACTGTTTTTT. This sequence encodes CASSLERGREKLFF.

V usage is TRBV5-6 and J usage is TRBJ2-3, with D perhaps matching TRBD1 or TRBD2 (5 bases each). In germline, CDR1 is SGHDT, CDR2 YYEEEE. CDR3 length: 16 residues. The V end was cut by 2 bases, the J end by 2 bases, with 15 bases between. The CDR3 DNA follows: TGTGCCAGCAGCTTTGGTGGGGGTACATTCACAGATACGCAGTATTTT. Translation: CASSFGGGTFTDTQYF.

V is TRBV18 and J is TRBJ2-2; D perhaps matches TRBD1 (6 bases). Trimming took 5 bases from V and 4 from J, leaving 11 bases between them. Germline V CDR1 and CDR2: KGHSH, LQKENI. The length of the CDR3 is 14 residues. CDR3 DNA sequence: TGTGCCAGCTCATCGAACAGGGCCACCGGGGAGCTGTTTTTT. Protein product: CASSSNRATGELFF.

The CDR3 region has the DNA TGCAGTGCTAACGGGTACACGTCGGGGGCCCAGTACTTC. The encoded protein is CSANGYTSGAQYF. The J gene is TRBJ2-5, the V gene TRBV20-1; TRBD2 is a possible D gene (6 bases). Trimming cost V 4 bases and J 9 bases, with 18 bases left between them. Germline CDR1 and CDR2: DFQATT and SNEGSKA (reference sequence). The CDR3 consists of 13 residues.

This clonotype was found many times. The chain recombines TRBV3-1 with TRBJ1-2; D possibly corresponds to TRBD1 (5 bases). The V gene's germline CDR1 is LGHDT and CDR2 YNNKEL (reference sequence). V shed 4 bases and J shed 4 bases, with 10 bases lying between them. This CDR3 has 13 residues. The CDR3 region is CASSPPRGYGYTF. CDR3 nucleotide sequence: TGTGCCAGCAGCCCCCCTAGGGGCTATGGCTACACCTTC.

This rearrangement joins TRBV20-1 to TRBJ2-3, with TRBD2 matching 9 bases. Germline V CDR1 and CDR2: DFQATT, SNEGSKA (reference sequence). The CDR3 length is 14 residues. With 2 bases clipped from V and 6 bases from J, the junction kept 6 bases outside the gene matches. This CDR3 reads CSARFAGGPDTQYF. The DNA for the CDR3 is TGCAGTGCTAGATTCGCGGGGGGGCCCGATACGCAGTATTTT.

This chain connects TRBV5-1 to TRBJ2-2; no clear D gene. The CDR3 spans 16 residues. Germline CDR1 and CDR2: SGHRS and YFSETQ. Trimming pared 0 bases from V and 6 bases from J, leaving 15 bases between. The CDR3 nucleotides read TGCGCCAGCAGCTTGGTAGGCAGGTCTCACGCCGGGGAGCTGTTTTTT. It codes for CASSLVGRSHAGELFF.

This clonotype was counted a few times. This chain uses TRBV5-6 with TRBJ1-2, with D hard to call. The CDR3 totals 17 residues. In germline, CDR1 is SGHDT, CDR2 YYEEEE. With 1 base removed from V and 2 bases from J, the gap between germline ends came to 18 bases. The CDR3 region has the DNA TGTGCCAGCAGCTTGCTGTCAGTACTTCGAGGCAACTATGGCTACACCTTC. This encodes CASSLLSVLRGNYGYTF.

This clonotype appeared a few times. Written as DNA, the CDR3 is TGTGCCAGCTCACCGGGAGCCCAGGGGTCCTCCGATACGCAGTATTTT. This sequence encodes CASSPGAQGSSDTQYF. This chain joins TRBV18 and TRBJ2-3; perhaps TRBD1 as D (6 bases). Germline assignment: CDR1 KGHSH and CDR2 LQKENI. The CDR3 has 16 residues. V was shortened by 3 bases and J by 6 bases, with 19 bases between the two germline ends.